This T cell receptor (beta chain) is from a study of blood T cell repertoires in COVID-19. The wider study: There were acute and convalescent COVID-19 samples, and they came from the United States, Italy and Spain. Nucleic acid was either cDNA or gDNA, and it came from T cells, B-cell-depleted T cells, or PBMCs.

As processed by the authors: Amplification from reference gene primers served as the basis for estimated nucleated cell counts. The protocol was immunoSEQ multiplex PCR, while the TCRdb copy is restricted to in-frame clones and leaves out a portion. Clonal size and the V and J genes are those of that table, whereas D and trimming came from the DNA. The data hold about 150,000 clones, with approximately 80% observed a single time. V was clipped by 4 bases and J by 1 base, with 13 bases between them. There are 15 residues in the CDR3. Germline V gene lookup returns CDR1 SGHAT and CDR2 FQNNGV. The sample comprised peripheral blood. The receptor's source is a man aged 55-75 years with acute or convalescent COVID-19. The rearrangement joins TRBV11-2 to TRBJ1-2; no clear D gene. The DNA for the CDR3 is TGTGCCAGCAGCTCGGTTCTCCTTCTTAACTATGGCTACACCTTC. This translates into CASSSVLLLNYGYTF.